The rows below give T cell receptor beta chains drawn from one sample of a study of control samples from healthy donors and cancer patients. Clones were read by immunoSEQ multiplex PCR, and TCRdb kept only the in-frame ones, dropping some. The top ten hold roughly 0.9% of the sample, which has about 95,000 clones, just over 90% seen once. The sequenced sample consisted of blood. These receptors originate from a woman younger than 45 in good health. Both conserved end residues are part of each CDR3. The order of the fields is D gene, V gene, J gene, CDR3 protein. D genes are given only for firm matches.

D: TRBD1; V: TRBV27; J: TRBJ1-2; CDR3: CASSPTRTGAYGYTF
D: NA; V: TRBV7-9; J: TRBJ2-6; CDR3: CASSVITGSSGANVLTF
D: TRBD2; V: TRBV7-4; J: TRBJ2-1; CDR3: CASSFPGLASYNEQFF
D: TRBD1; V: TRBV13; J: TRBJ2-7; CDR3: CASSDTTGYEQYF
D: NA; V: TRBV7-2; J: TRBJ1-4; CDR3: CASSLGGSEKLFF
D: NA; V: TRBV19; J: TRBJ1-5; CDR3: CASSSLQGFQHF
D: TRBD2; V: TRBV5-4; J: TRBJ2-7; CDR3: CASSLEASGRNEQYF
D: NA; V: TRBV28; J: TRBJ1-1; CDR3: CASRRGANTEAFF
D: TRBD1; V: TRBV16; J: TRBJ1-3; CDR3: CASSRDRLSGNTIYF
D: NA; V: TRBV2; J: TRBJ2-6; CDR3: CASNEGGSGANVLTF
D: NA; V: TRBV5-6; J: TRBJ2-4; CDR3: CATTMRDGLPDIQYF
D: NA; V: TRBV7-6; J: TRBJ2-7; CDR3: CASSPGQIADEQYF
D: NA; V: TRBV5-4; J: TRBJ1-1; CDR3: CASSLGGVNTEAFF
D: TRBD2; V: TRBV3-1/TRBV3-2; J: TRBJ2-7; CDR3: CASSHGASGRPYEQYF
D: NA; V: TRBV21-1; J: TRBJ2-7; CDR3: CASRPPGLAVLSPYEQYF
D: TRBD1; V: TRBV29-1; J: TRBJ1-3; CDR3: CSVWGTTGGVSGNTIYF
D: TRBD1; V: TRBV19; J: TRBJ1-2; CDR3: CASSQGVNYGYTF
D: NA; V: TRBV4-2; J: TRBJ1-4; CDR3: CASSQELQNNEKLFF
D: NA; V: TRBV6-5; J: TRBJ1-6; CDR3: CASSYSSGSNSPLHF
D: TRBD1; V: TRBV6-2/TRBV6-3; J: TRBJ1-5; CDR3: CASSWTGYSNQPQHF
D: NA; V: TRBV18; J: TRBJ1-2; CDR3: CASSPGFGGRGYTF
D: NA; V: TRBV14; J: TRBJ1-2; CDR3: CASSQDHGAAYGYTF
D: NA; V: TRBV19; J: TRBJ2-5; CDR3: CASRSRGAGETQYF
D: NA; V: TRBV6-6; J: TRBJ1-1; CDR3: CASSYNTNTEAFF
D: NA; V: TRBV15; J: TRBJ2-5; CDR3: CATSRDIETQYF
D: NA; V: TRBV4-1; J: TRBJ2-6; CDR3: CASAEGTTFSGANVLTF
D: NA; V: TRBV7-2; J: TRBJ2-2; CDR3: CASSLIDGELFF
D: TRBD1; V: TRBV4-1; J: TRBJ2-1; CDR3: CASSQGDRLEQFF
D: NA; V: TRBV5-4; J: TRBJ2-5; CDR3: CASSLEGTWGETQYF
D: TRBD1; V: TRBV6-6; J: TRBJ2-5; CDR3: CASRPDRAVETQYF
D: TRBD1; V: TRBV5-8; J: TRBJ1-6; CDR3: CASSLIGTANSPLHF
D: NA; V: TRBV4-1; J: TRBJ1-2; CDR3: CASSQDGTYGYTF
D: NA; V: TRBV6-6; J: TRBJ2-3; CDR3: CASSSTGPSRDTQYF
D: NA; V: TRBV7-8; J: TRBJ1-2; CDR3: CASSPTSEGGYGYTF
D: TRBD1; V: TRBV5-1; J: TRBJ2-5; CDR3: CASSFDRGGQYF
D: NA; V: TRBV19; J: TRBJ2-7; CDR3: CASSIGNLYEQYF
D: TRBD2; V: TRBV3-1/TRBV3-2; J: TRBJ2-2; CDR3: CASNQGLPTGELFF
D: NA; V: TRBV5-1; J: TRBJ2-2; CDR3: CASSPSTNTGELFF
D: NA; V: TRBV20-1; J: TRBJ1-1; CDR3: CSASEVTEAFF
D: TRBD2; V: TRBV30; J: TRBJ2-1; CDR3: CAWSRLAGGPSNEQFF
D: TRBD1; V: TRBV28; J: TRBJ1-5; CDR3: CASGPRTGHFSLGNQPQHF
D: NA; V: TRBV3-1/TRBV3-2; J: TRBJ1-1; CDR3: CASSRVRGTEAFF
D: NA; V: TRBV3-1/TRBV3-2; J: TRBJ2-3; CDR3: CASSQDDRHPQYF
D: TRBD2; V: TRBV28; J: TRBJ2-2; CDR3: CASTATSGRSYTGELFF
D: TRBD2; V: TRBV18; J: TRBJ2-5; CDR3: CASSPGRAGRETQYF
D: NA; V: TRBV5-1; J: TRBJ1-4; CDR3: CASSLEGTTNEKLFF
D: NA; V: TRBV7-2; J: TRBJ1-2; CDR3: CASSLVITNYGYTF
D: NA; V: TRBV28; J: TRBJ1-2; CDR3: CASSRAGAVGYGYTF
D: TRBD2; V: TRBV5-1; J: TRBJ2-2; CDR3: CASSLRLAGLTGELFF
D: TRBD1; V: TRBV7-3; J: TRBJ1-1; CDR3: CASSSSQGLGTEAFF
D: NA; V: TRBV30; J: TRBJ1-3; CDR3: CAWRGLSSGNTIYF
D: NA; V: TRBV4-2; J: TRBJ1-2; CDR3: CASSQGGTEANYGYTF
D: TRBD1; V: TRBV5-1; J: TRBJ2-1; CDR3: CASSVGTGGTWDEQFF
D: TRBD1; V: TRBV9; J: TRBJ1-3; CDR3: CASSVDRTGVGNTIYF
D: NA; V: TRBV3-1/TRBV3-2; J: TRBJ1-1; CDR3: CASSPDGNTEAFF
D: TRBD1; V: TRBV7-3; J: TRBJ1-2; CDR3: CASSTKRTGSGYTF
D: NA; V: TRBV19; J: TRBJ1-2; CDR3: CASSLSNYGYTF
D: NA; V: TRBV6-5; J: TRBJ1-1; CDR3: CASSYSQGIVNTEAFF
D: NA; V: TRBV11-2; J: TRBJ1-1; CDR3: CASSLTGYTEAFF